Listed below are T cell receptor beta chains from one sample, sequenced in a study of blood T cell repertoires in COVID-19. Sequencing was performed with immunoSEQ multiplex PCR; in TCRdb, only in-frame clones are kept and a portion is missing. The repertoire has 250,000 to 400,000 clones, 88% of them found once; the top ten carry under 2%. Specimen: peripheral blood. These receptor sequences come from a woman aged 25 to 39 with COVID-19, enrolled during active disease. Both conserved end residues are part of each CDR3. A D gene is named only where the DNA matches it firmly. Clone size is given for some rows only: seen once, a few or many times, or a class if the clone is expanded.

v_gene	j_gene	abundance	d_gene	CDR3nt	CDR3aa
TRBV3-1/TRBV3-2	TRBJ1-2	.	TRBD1	TGTGCCAGCAGCCGCCGGACAGGGTTTGGCTACACCTTC	CASSRRTGFGYTF
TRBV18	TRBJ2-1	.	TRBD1	TGTGCCAGCTCACCATATCAGCTAGACAGGGGAAATGAGCAGTTCTTC	CASSPYQLDRGNEQFF
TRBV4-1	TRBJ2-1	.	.	TGCGCCAGCAGCCTCTTCTCGACCGGGGGAGAGGACAATGAGCAGTTCTTC	CASSLFSTGGEDNEQFF
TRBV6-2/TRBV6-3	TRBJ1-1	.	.	TGTGCCAGCAGTCGGGGGAACACTGAAGCTTTCTTT	CASSRGNTEAFF
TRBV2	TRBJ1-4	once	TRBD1	TGTGCCAGCAGTGAAGCCAGGGGGGCTAATGAAAAACTGTTTTTT	CASSEARGANEKLFF
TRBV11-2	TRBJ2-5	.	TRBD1	TGTGCCAGCAGCTTAGGGGACAGAGCCACCGAGACCCAGTACTTC	CASSLGDRATETQYF
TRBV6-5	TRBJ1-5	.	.	TGTGCCAGCAGTTACGTCGGAGGGACTCAGCCCCAGCATTTT	CASSYVGGTQPQHF
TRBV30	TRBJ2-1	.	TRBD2	TGTGCCTGGAGCGGGGGGGCCAATGAGCAGTTCTTC	CAWSGGANEQFF
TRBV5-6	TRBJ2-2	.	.	TGTGCCAGCAGCTCCAATACAGGGCTTATAGCCGGGGAGCTGTTTTTT	CASSSNTGLIAGELFF
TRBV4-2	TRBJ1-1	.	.	TGTGCCAGCAGCCAAGAGGCAGGGTGGGACACTGAAGCTTTCTTT	CASSQEAGWDTEAFF
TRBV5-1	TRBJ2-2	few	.	TGCGCCAGCAGCCCCGGGGACAATACGAACACCGGGGAGCTGTTTTTT	CASSPGDNTNTGELFF
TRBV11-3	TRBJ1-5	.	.	TGTGCCAGCAGCTTAGGGGAGAGGGACATATACAATCAGCCCCAGCATTTT	CASSLGERDIYNQPQHF
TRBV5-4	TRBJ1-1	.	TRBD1	TGTGCCGACTCGGCAGGGGGAGGCACTGAAGCTTTCTTT	CADSAGGGTEAFF
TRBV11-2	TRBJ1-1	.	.	TGTGCCAGCAGCTGGACAGAGAACACTGAAGCTTTCTTT	CASSWTENTEAFF
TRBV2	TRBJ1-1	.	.	TGTGCCAGCAGTGTACGCAGGGTAGGAGAAGCTTTCTTT	CASSVRRVGEAFF
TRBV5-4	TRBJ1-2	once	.	TGTGCCAGCAGCCTGGGCCCCAGGTCGAACTATGGCTACACCTTC	CASSLGPRSNYGYTF
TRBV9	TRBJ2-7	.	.	TGTGCCAGCAGCGCGCGTCAGGGGCCCTACGAGCAGTACTTC	CASSARQGPYEQYF
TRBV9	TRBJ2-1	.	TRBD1	TGTGCCAGCAGCGTAGCAGGGGGACACCCCTACAATGAGCAGTTCTTC	CASSVAGGHPYNEQFF
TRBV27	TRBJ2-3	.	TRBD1	TGTGCCAGCAGTAACCAGGGGGCTCCCCTGTCGGACACAGATACGCAGTATTTT	CASSNQGAPLSDTDTQYF
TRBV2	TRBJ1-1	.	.	TGTGCCAGCCCCGCCGAGCAGGTTATGAACACTGAAGCTTTCTTT	CASPAEQVMNTEAFF
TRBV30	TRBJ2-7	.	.	TGTGCCTGGAGCCAACCGGGACTCACCTACGAGCAGTACTTC	CAWSQPGLTYEQYF
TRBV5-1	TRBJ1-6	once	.	TGCGCCAGCAGCTTGAGCGAGACTTCACCCCTCCACTTT	CASSLSETSPLHF
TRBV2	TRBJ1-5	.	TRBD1	TGTGCCAGCTCCCGTAACGAGACAGGGTCGAAGAGCAATCAGCCCCAGCATTTT	CASSRNETGSKSNQPQHF
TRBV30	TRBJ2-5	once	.	TGTGCCTGGAGTGGGCCAGCTAGGGAGGAGACCCAGTACTTC	CAWSGPAREETQYF
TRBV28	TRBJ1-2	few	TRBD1	TGTGCCAGCAGCTCAATACAGGGGGATTACTATGGCTACACCTTC	CASSSIQGDYYGYTF
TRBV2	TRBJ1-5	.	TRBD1	TGTGCCAGCACCAAGGACAGGGGCTACAATCAGCCCCAGCATTTT	CASTKDRGYNQPQHF
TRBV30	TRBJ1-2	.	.	TGTGCCTGGGGGCCGGGACACCAATCACTCACCTTC	CAWGPGHQSLTF
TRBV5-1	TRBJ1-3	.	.	TGCGCCAGCAGCTTGGGCCTCTCGGACACCATATATTTT	CASSLGLSDTIYF
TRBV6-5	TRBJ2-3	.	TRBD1	TGTGCCAGCGAGGGGGCTAGCACAGATACGCAGTATTTT	CASEGASTDTQYF
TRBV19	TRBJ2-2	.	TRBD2	TGTGCCAGTAGTCCTTGGCGGGGGGCGGGTTCCGGGGAGCTGTTTTTT	CASSPWRGAGSGELFF
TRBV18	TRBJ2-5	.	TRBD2	TGTGCCAGCTCACCGTCGGGACTAGCGGGGGGTCAGGAGACCCAGTACTTC	CASSPSGLAGGQETQYF
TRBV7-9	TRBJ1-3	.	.	TGTGCCAGCAGCCCCAGGGCAACTGGAAACACCATATATTTT	CASSPRATGNTIYF
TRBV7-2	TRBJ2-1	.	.	TGTGCCAGCACCCCTAGCGATACCTACAATGAGCAGTTCTTC	CASTPSDTYNEQFF
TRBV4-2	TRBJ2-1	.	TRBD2	TGTGCCAGCAGCCAACTCACGGGGGGGCCGAATGAGCAGTTCTTC	CASSQLTGGPNEQFF
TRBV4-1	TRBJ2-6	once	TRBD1	TGCGCCAGCAGCCCAATGCTAACAGGGGCTGGGGCCAACGTCCTGACTTTC	CASSPMLTGAGANVLTF
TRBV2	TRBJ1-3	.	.	TGTGCCAGCACGACAGATCTAAGCTCTGGAAACACCATATATTTT	CASTTDLSSGNTIYF
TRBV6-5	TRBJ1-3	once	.	TGTGCCAGCAATCCCGGGACTCCTGGAAACACCATATATTTT	CASNPGTPGNTIYF
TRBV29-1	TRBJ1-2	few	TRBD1	TGCAGCGTTGATGGGACAGGGGGCGGCTACACCTTC	CSVDGTGGGYTF
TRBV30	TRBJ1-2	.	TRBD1	TGTGCCTGGCTTCCGGGACAGGGGGGCTATGGCTACACCTTC	CAWLPGQGGYGYTF
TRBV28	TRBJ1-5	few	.	TGTGCCAGCACTGACGGGTTTGTGGTTGAGCCCCAGCATTTT	CASTDGFVVEPQHF